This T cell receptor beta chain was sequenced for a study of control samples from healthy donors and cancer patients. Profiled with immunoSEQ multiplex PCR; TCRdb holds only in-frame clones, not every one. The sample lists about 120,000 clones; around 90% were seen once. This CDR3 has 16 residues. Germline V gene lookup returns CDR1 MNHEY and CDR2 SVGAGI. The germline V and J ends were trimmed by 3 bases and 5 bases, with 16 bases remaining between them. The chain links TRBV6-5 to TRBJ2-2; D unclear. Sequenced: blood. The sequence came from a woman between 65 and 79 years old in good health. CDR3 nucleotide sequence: TGTGCCAGCAGTTATGAGCCTAGTGGACGTACCGGGGAGCTGTTTTTT. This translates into CASSYEPSGRTGELFF.